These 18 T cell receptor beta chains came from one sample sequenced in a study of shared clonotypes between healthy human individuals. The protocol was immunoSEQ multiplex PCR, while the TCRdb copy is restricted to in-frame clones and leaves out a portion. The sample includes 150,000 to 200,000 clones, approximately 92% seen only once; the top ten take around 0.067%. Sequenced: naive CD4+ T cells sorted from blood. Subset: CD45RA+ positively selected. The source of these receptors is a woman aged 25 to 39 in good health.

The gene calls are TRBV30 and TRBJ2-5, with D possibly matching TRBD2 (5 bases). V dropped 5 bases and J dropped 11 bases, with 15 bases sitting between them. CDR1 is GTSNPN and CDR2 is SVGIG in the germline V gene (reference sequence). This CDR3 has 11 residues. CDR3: CAWGETPQQYF. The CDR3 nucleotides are TGTGCCTGGGGGGAGACACCTCAGCAGTACTTC.

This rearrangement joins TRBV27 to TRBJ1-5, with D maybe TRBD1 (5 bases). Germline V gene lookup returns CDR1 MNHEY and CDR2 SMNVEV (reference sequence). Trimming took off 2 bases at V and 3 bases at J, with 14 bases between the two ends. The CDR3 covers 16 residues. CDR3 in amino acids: CASSLMGPGNNQPQHF. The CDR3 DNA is TGTGCCAGCAGTTTAATGGGGCCTGGGAACAATCAGCCCCAGCATTTT.

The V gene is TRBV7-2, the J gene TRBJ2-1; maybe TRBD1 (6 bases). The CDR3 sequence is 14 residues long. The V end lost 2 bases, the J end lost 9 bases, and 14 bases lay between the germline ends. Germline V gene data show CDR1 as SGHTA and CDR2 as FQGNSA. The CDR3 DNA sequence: TGTGCCAGCAGCTTATATACAGGGATCGGTGAGCAGTTCTTC. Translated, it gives CASSLYTGIGEQFF.

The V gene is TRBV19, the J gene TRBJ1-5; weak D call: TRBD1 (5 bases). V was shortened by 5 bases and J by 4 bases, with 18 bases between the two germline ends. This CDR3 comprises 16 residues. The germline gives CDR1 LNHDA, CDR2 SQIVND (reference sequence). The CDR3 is CASSPGTGETNQPQHF. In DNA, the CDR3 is TGTGCCAGTAGTCCCGGGACCGGGGAAACTAATCAGCCCCAGCATTTT.

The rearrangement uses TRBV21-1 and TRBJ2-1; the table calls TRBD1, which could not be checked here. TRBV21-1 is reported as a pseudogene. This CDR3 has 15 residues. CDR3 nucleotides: TGTGCCAGCAGCCACGGTTCAGGGGGCTACAATGAGCAGTTCTTC. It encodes CASSHGSGGYNEQFF.

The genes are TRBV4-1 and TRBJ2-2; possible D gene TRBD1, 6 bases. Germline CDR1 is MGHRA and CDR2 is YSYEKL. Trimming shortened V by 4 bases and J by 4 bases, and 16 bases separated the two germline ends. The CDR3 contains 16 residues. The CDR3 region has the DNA TGCGCCAGCAGCCTCAAGGTTATAGGGGGCACCGGGGAGCTGTTTTTT. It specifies CASSLKVIGGTGELFF.

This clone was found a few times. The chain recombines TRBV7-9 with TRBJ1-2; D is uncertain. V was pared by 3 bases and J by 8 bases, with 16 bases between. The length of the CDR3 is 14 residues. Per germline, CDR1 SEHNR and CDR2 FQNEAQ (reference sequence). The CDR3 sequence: CASSLGQRLYGYTF. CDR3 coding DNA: TGTGCCAGCAGCTTGGGCCAACGGTTGTACGGCTACACCTTC.

DNA for the CDR3: TGTGCCAGCAGCACCAGGGGCGGTACAGATACGCAGTATTTT. Translation gives CASSTRGGTDTQYF. The genes are TRBV11-2 and TRBJ2-3; TRBD1 might be the D (6 bases). The CDR3 loop spans 14 amino acids. Trimming took off 5 bases at V and 3 bases at J, with 12 bases between the two ends. The germline V gene has CDR1 SGHAT and CDR2 FQNNGV.

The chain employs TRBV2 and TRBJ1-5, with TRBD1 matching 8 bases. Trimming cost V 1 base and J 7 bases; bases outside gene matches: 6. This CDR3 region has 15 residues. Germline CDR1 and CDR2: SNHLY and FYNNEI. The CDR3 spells CASSEVGQALQPQHF. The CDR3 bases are TGTGCCAGCAGTGAAGTGGGACAGGCCCTGCAGCCCCAGCATTTT.

The CDR3 sequence is CASSLRQGENTIYF. CDR3 DNA: TGTGCCAGCAGCTTAAGACAGGGCGAAAACACCATATATTTT. This chain joins TRBV9 and TRBJ1-3, with 7 bases matching TRBD1. The CDR3 length is 14 residues. The junction had 7 bases not matched to a gene; V was cut back by 4 bases and J by 6 bases. Germline V lookup: CDR1 SGDLS, CDR2 YYNGEE.

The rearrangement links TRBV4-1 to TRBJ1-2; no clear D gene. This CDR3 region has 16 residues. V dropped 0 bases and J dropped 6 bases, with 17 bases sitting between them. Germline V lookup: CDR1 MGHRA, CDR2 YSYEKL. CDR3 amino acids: CASSQEKAVGLNGYTF. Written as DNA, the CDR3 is TGCGCCAGCAGCCAAGAAAAGGCCGTAGGGCTAAATGGCTACACCTTC.

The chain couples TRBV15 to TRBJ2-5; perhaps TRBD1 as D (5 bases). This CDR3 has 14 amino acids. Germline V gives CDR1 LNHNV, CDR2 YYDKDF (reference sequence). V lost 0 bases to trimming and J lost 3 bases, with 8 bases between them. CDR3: CATSRDQGEETQYF. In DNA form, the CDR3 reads TGTGCCACCAGCAGAGATCAGGGCGAAGAGACCCAGTACTTC.

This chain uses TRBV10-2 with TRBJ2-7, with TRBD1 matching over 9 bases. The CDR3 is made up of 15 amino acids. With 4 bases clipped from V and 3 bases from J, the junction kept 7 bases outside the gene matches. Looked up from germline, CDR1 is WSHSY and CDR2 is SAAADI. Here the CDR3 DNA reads TGCGCCAGCAGTGCCGGGACAGGGTGGGACTACGAGCAGTACTTC. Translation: CASSAGTGWDYEQYF.

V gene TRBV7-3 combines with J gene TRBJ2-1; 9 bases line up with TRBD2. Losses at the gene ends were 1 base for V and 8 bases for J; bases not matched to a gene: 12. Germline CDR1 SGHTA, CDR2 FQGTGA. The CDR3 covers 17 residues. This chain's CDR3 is CASSLNSGLAGEYEQFF. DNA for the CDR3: TGTGCCAGCAGCTTAAATAGTGGATTAGCGGGAGAATATGAGCAGTTCTTC. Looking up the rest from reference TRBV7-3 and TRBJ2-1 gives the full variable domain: GAGVSQTPSNKVTEKGKYVELRCDPISGHTALYWYRQSLGQGPEFLIYFQGTGAADDSGLPNDRFFAVRPEGSVSTLKIQRTERGDSAVYLCASSLNSGLAGEYEQFFGPGTRLTVL.

This chain's CDR3 is CAISESIIGELFF. The CDR3 coding sequence is TGTGCCATCAGTGAGTCGATAATCGGGGAGCTGTTTTTT. The chain carries TRBV10-3 and TRBJ2-2, with unresolved D. Germline CDR1 is ENHRY and CDR2 is SYGVKD. Trimming shortened V by 0 bases and J by 7 bases, and 6 bases separated the two germline ends. The CDR3 has 13 residues.

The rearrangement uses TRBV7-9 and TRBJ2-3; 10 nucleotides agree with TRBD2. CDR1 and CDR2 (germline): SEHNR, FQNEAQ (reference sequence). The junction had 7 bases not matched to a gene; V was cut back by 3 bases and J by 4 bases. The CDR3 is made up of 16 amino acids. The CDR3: CASSFLSSGSPDTQYF. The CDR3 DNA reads TGTGCCAGCAGCTTTCTGTCTAGCGGGAGCCCAGATACGCAGTATTTT.

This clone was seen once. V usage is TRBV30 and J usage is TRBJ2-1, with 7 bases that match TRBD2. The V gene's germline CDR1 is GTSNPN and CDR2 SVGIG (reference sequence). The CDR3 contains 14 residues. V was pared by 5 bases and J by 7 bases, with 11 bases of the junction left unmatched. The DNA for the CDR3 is TGTGCCTGGGCCGTAGGGACTACCCTTAATGAGCAGTTCTTC. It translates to CAWAVGTTLNEQFF.

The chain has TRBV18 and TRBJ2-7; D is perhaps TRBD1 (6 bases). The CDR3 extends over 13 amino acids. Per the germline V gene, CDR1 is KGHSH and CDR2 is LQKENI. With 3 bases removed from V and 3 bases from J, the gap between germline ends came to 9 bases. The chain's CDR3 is CASSPGTNYEQYF. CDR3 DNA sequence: TGTGCCAGCTCACCCGGGACAAACTACGAGCAGTACTTC.